A selection of T cell receptor beta chains follows, all from one sample in a study of yellow fever vaccine responses in identical twins. TCRdb re-analysed the RT-PCR reads in MiXCR, keeping a single row per CDR3 protein. This repertoire shows a few thousand distinct CDR3 sequences, approximately 91% found once; its top ten account for approximately 2.9%. The material sequenced was T cells from blood (PBMCs), unsorted or a sorted subset (not recorded which), taken before or after yellow fever vaccination (not recorded which). The source of these receptors is a woman between 18 and 29 years old who received the yellow fever vaccine. Both conserved end residues are trimmed from each CDR3.

v_gene	j_gene	CDR3aa
TRBV18	TRBJ2-5	ASSSSSGRRETQY
TRBV28	TRBJ2-1	ASSLRYNEQF
TRBV18	TRBJ2-1	ASSQGGGSYNEQF
TRBV11-1	TRBJ2-3	ANSLALQAGRNTDTQY
TRBV23-1	TRBJ1-3	ATDPERLDTIY
TRBV11-2	TRBJ2-7	ASSRMGGAAYEQY
TRBV5-1	TRBJ1-2	ASSLDIGQRYGYT
TRBV2	TRBJ2-1	ASSETVSSYNEQF
TRBV4-2	TRBJ2-1	ASSQERGPYNEQF
TRBV20-1	TRBJ1-2	SASSEITYGYT
TRBV11-1	TRBJ2-3	ASSHPERDTQY
TRBV29-1	TRBJ2-5	SAQRGGQETQY
TRBV29-1	TRBJ2-5	SVGGLETQY
TRBV20-1	TRBJ2-5	SASPLLEGQETQY
TRBV20-1	TRBJ2-5	SSGGQETQY
TRBV5-1	TRBJ2-2	ASSLSAGALTGELF
TRBV29-1	TRBJ2-1	SVLSSYNEQF
TRBV29-1	TRBJ2-7	SVGQDSYEQY
TRBV5-5	TRBJ1-2	ASSLERQGADGYT
TRBV11-2	TRBJ2-7	ASSSNRDLEQY
TRBV28	TRBJ1-5	ASSSFGDNNQPQH
TRBV10-3	TRBJ2-1	AISEKGLEHNEQF
TRBV11-2	TRBJ2-1	ASSLGSQGWAEQF
TRBV11-1	TRBJ2-5	ASSLSLQGGETQY
TRBV21-1	TRBJ1-6	ASSKGTDNSPLH
TRBV29-1	TRBJ2-1	SERTSGTNEQF
TRBV7-2	TRBJ1-1	ASSLGRAPSNTEAF
TRBV12-3/TRBV12-4	TRBJ2-7	ASSRLGLLYEQY
TRBV5-1	TRBJ1-4	ASAPGQYNEKLF
TRBV11-2	TRBJ2-1	ASSPSYNEQF
TRBV15	TRBJ2-1	ATSSGTSGVNEQF
TRBV2	TRBJ1-2	ASSARTGSGYGYT
TRBV5-6	TRBJ1-1	ASNLMNTEAF
TRBV2	TRBJ2-1	ASSATASEQF
TRBV19	TRBJ2-7	ATGTGSPPYEQY
TRBV15	TRBJ2-7	ATQGLQSSYEQY
TRBV10-3	TRBJ2-1	AISESGLADRAF
TRBV24-1	TRBJ2-2	ATSPGTDTGELF
TRBV20-1	TRBJ2-5	SAPQGQETQY
TRBV11-3	TRBJ2-5	ASSPSSGWQETQY
TRBV7-9	TRBJ2-3	ASSRRQGGTTTDTQY